Listed here are 26 T cell receptor beta chains from one sample, sequenced in a study of blood T cell repertoires in COVID-19. TCRdb's table, derived via immunoSEQ multiplex PCR, lists solely in-frame clones and lacks some. Of hundreds of thousands of clones listed, roughly 85% are singletons. Sequenced material: PBMCs or T cells enriched from blood (not recorded which). The receptor set was obtained from a woman aged 40 to 50 with acute COVID-19.

The CDR3 loop reads CASSYSPGGAKGGAEAFF. The CDR3 coding sequence is TGTGCCAGCAGTTACTCCCCGGGGGGTGCAAAGGGAGGCGCTGAAGCTTTCTTT. The chain links TRBV6-2 or TRBV6-3 to TRBJ1-1, with D perhaps TRBD1 (5 bases). The CDR3 is made up of 18 amino acids. Per the germline V gene, CDR1 is MNHEY and CDR2 is SVGEGT. V dropped 0 bases and J dropped 6 bases, with 23 bases sitting between them.

The chain recombines TRBV7-6 with TRBJ2-1; TRBD2 matches 9 bases. With 6 bases clipped from V and 2 bases from J, the junction kept 5 bases outside the gene matches. This CDR3 is built from 15 residues. In germline, CDR1 is SGHVS, CDR2 FNYEAQ. CDR3 DNA: TGTGCCAGCAGTCCGACTAGCGGCCCCTACAATGAGCAGTTCTTC. Encoded protein: CASSPTSGPYNEQFF.

V usage is TRBV7-8 and J usage is TRBJ2-3; 8 bases fit TRBD1. The CDR3 sequence is 16 residues long. Trimming removed 1 base from V and 5 bases from J; junction bases left unmatched: 8. Per the germline V gene, CDR1 is SGHVS and CDR2 is FQNEAQ. CDR3 DNA: TGTGCCAGCAGCTTAGTTCTAGCAGGGGGCCGAGATACGCAGTATTTT. Amino acids: CASSLVLAGGRDTQYF.

This chain joins TRBV2 and TRBJ2-7; D possibly corresponds to TRBD2 (6 bases). Trimming took 4 bases from V and 6 from J, leaving 16 bases between them. This CDR3 has 14 amino acids. Germline values: CDR1 SNHLY, CDR2 FYNNEI. CDR3 sequence: CASSGWRGRGEQYF. Here the CDR3 DNA reads TGTGCCAGCAGTGGTTGGAGGGGTAGGGGCGAGCAGTACTTC.

The chain's CDR3 is CASSFGVSSINEQFF. For the CDR3, the DNA is TGCGCCAGCAGCTTCGGAGTTAGCTCCATCAATGAGCAGTTCTTC. This chain uses TRBV5-1 with TRBJ2-1, with no clear D. The CDR3 is made up of 15 amino acids. Trimming took off 2 bases at V and 6 bases at J, with 15 bases between the two ends. Germline V gives CDR1 SGHRS, CDR2 YFSETQ.

The J gene is TRBJ2-1, the V gene TRBV11-2, with 9 bases lining up with TRBD2. Germline V lookup: CDR1 SGHAT, CDR2 FQNNGV. This CDR3 region has 16 residues. The V and J ends lost 4 bases and 10 bases, in that order; junction bases with no gene match: 14. The CDR3 bases are TGTGCCAGCAGCTCCCTACGCGGGAGGGCCTCATGGGAGCAGTTCTTC. Its translation is CASSSLRGRASWEQFF.

The chain employs TRBV28 and TRBJ1-1; TRBD1 matches 9 bases. V lost 6 bases and J lost 2; bases outside the gene matches: 4. The germline gives CDR1 MDHEN, CDR2 SYDVKM. The CDR3 is 14 amino acids. The CDR3 sequence: CASRPGQGNTEAFF. CDR3 nucleotides: TGTGCCAGCAGACCGGGACAGGGCAACACTGAAGCTTTCTTT.

This clone has only one observation. The V and J genes are TRBV4-2 and TRBJ2-7, with D perhaps matching TRBD2 (6 bases). V lost 3 bases and J lost 1, with 19 bases in between. This CDR3 contains 17 residues. CDR1 is LGHNA and CDR2 is YNFKEQ in the germline V gene. CDR3 amino acids: CASSQGPAGTLSYEQYF. DNA for the CDR3: TGTGCCAGCAGCCAGGGACCCGCCGGGACTCTTTCCTACGAGCAGTACTTC.

This clone was detected a few times. The chain uses TRBV7-8 and TRBJ1-1; a possible D gene is TRBD1 (6 bases). V lost 4 bases and J 2 bases, leaving 14 bases between the germline ends. CDR3 length equals 15 residues. Per the germline V gene, CDR1 is SGHVS and CDR2 is FQNEAQ. The chain's CDR3 is CASSWPRGPNTEAFF. The DNA for the CDR3 is TGTGCCAGCAGCTGGCCGCGGGGGCCTAACACTGAAGCTTTCTTT.

The V and J genes are TRBV11-2 and TRBJ2-5, with 10 bases that match TRBD1. The germline gives CDR1 SGHAT, CDR2 FQNNGV. The V and J ends lost 1 base and 5 bases, in that order; junction bases with no gene match: 4. CDR3 length: 15 amino acids. DNA of the CDR3: TGTGCCAGCAGCTTAGCCGGGACAGGGGTGGAGACCCAGTACTTC. Amino acids: CASSLAGTGVETQYF.

The CDR3 DNA is TGTGCCAGCAGAAACCTCCGGGGAAACGGGGTGCTCGAGCAGTACTTC. This sequence encodes CASRNLRGNGVLEQYF. The genes are TRBV6-6 and TRBJ2-7; D is possibly TRBD2 (5 bases). V lost 6 bases and J lost 6, with 24 bases in between. The germline V gene encodes CDR1 MNHNY and CDR2 SVGAGI (reference sequence). The CDR3 has 16 amino acids.

This clone was detected once. This chain connects TRBV18 to TRBJ2-1; 14 nucleotides line up with TRBD2. Germline values: CDR1 KGHSH, CDR2 LQKENI. The V and J ends lost 6 bases and 0 bases, in that order; junction bases with no gene match: 4. The CDR3 loop spans 17 amino acids. The CDR3 is CASSRTSGRSSYNEQFF. The CDR3 DNA follows: TGTGCCAGCTCTCGGACTAGCGGGAGGTCCTCCTACAATGAGCAGTTCTTC.

The chain recombines TRBV28 with TRBJ1-5; 9 nucleotides line up with TRBD1. From germline, CDR1 is MDHEN and CDR2 SYDVKM. The ends lost 3 bases at V and 5 bases at J; junction bases unmatched: 11. The CDR3 consists of 17 residues. The CDR3 loop is CASSFQGWTGADQPQHF. In nucleotides, the CDR3 is TGTGCCAGCAGTTTTCAAGGGTGGACAGGGGCAGATCAGCCCCAGCATTTT.

The chain carries TRBV11-1 and TRBJ2-6; D is unclear. From germline, CDR1 is SGHAT and CDR2 FQDESV (reference sequence). V was clipped by 2 bases and J by 0 bases, with 5 bases between them. This CDR3 is built from 15 residues. CDR3 in DNA: TGTGCCAGCAGCTTATCAATCTCTGGGGCCAACGTCCTGACTTTC. Translated: CASSLSISGANVLTF. The variable domain in full, completed from reference TRBV11-1 and TRBJ2-6, reads EAEVAQSPRYKITEKSQAVAFWCDPISGHATLYWYRQILGQGPELLVQFQDESVVDDSQLPKDRFSAERLKGVDSTLKIQPAELGDSAMYLCASSLSISGANVLTFGAGSRLTVL.

This clone was recorded once. V usage is TRBV27 and J usage is TRBJ2-1; D possibly corresponds to TRBD1 (6 bases). The CDR3 is 13 residues long. Trimming removed 5 bases at V and 11 bases at J, with 16 bases between. Germline CDR1 is MNHEY and CDR2 is SMNVEV (reference sequence). CDR3 nucleotide sequence: TGTGCCAGCAGTCTAACAGGGTGGGGACAGCAGTTCTTC. Translation gives CASSLTGWGQQFF.

V and J are TRBV19 and TRBJ2-2, with a possible D match to TRBD2 (5 bases). From germline, CDR1 is LNHDA and CDR2 SQIVND (reference sequence). The CDR3 totals 15 residues. The V end was cut by 3 bases, the J end by 4 bases, with 12 bases between. The CDR3 DNA reads as TGTGCCAGTAGTATTAGAGGGAGCGGCACCGGGGAGCTGTTTTTT. It translates to CASSIRGSGTGELFF.

The V and J genes are TRBV27 and TRBJ2-3; D gene unclear. With 3 bases removed from V and 2 bases from J, the gap between germline ends came to 6 bases. CDR1 and CDR2 from the germline V gene are MNHEY and SMNVEV (reference sequence). The CDR3 runs 13 residues. The CDR3 sequence is CASSFGLTDTQYF. CDR3 nucleotide sequence: TGTGCCAGCAGTTTTGGCCTCACAGATACGCAGTATTTT.

The chain combines TRBV9 with TRBJ1-1, with TRBD1 matching 9 bases. The V gene's germline CDR1 is SGDLS and CDR2 YYNGEE. This CDR3 spans 14 amino acids. With V trimmed by 2 bases and J by 5 bases, 4 bases remained unmatched. CDR3 sequence (DNA): TGTGCCAGCAGCGTGGGACAGGGAAAAACTGAAGCTTTCTTT. Translation: CASSVGQGKTEAFF.

The gene calls are TRBV20-1 and TRBJ1-6; D perhaps matches TRBD1 (5 bases). Trimming left V 4 bases short and J 10 bases short, with 8 bases between. In germline, CDR1 is DFQATT, CDR2 SNEGSKA (reference sequence). The CDR3 extends over 11 amino acids. The CDR3 region has the DNA TGCAGTGCTATGGGGGGGTCACCCCTCCACTTT. Translating it yields CSAMGGSPLHF.

The V and J genes are TRBV19 and TRBJ1-1, with D tentatively TRBD1 (5 bases). The CDR3 loop spans 15 amino acids. The germline CDR1 and CDR2 sequences are LNHDA and SQIVND (reference sequence). Trimming stripped 5 bases from V and 2 bases from J, with 15 bases between. The CDR3 DNA reads as TGTGCCAGTAGTTGGGCCGGGCAGGGCAACACTGAAGCTTTCTTT. Protein product: CASSWAGQGNTEAFF.

The V gene is TRBV7-9, the J gene TRBJ1-4; 8 bases line up with TRBD1. V dropped 5 bases and J dropped 6; count of bases not matched to a gene: 5. In germline, CDR1 is SEHNR, CDR2 FQNEAQ (reference sequence). The CDR3 runs 14 residues. The CDR3 sequence is CASSPGTGYEKLFF. DNA of the CDR3: TGTGCCAGCAGCCCCGGGACAGGTTATGAAAAACTGTTTTTT.

The genes are TRBV15 and TRBJ2-1, with D perhaps TRBD2 (6 bases). The CDR3 is 15 amino acids. V lost 5 bases, J lost 5 bases, and 16 bases lay in between. Germline V CDR1 and CDR2: LNHNV, YYDKDF (reference sequence). The CDR3 bases are TGTGCCACCAGCTTAAGCGGGCGTTCCCACAATGAGCAGTTCTTC. Its translation: CATSLSGRSHNEQFF.

This chain uses TRBV6-6 with TRBJ1-2, with TRBD1 matching over 11 bases. The germline CDR1 and CDR2 sequences are MNHNY and SVGAGI (reference sequence). V lost 2 bases to trimming and J lost 2 bases; unmatched junction nucleotides: 1. The CDR3 totals 15 residues. This chain's CDR3 is CASSYGTGGNYGYTF. CDR3 bases: TGTGCCAGCAGTTACGGGACAGGGGGGAACTATGGCTACACCTTC.

This clone showed up just a few times. CDR3 loop: CASWLQAGNTIYF. CDR3 coding DNA: TGTGCCAGCTGGTTGCAGGCTGGAAACACCATATATTTT. This chain joins TRBV28 and TRBJ1-3; D remains ambiguous. The CDR3 is 13 residues long. The V end lost 8 bases, the J end lost 2 bases, and 10 bases lay between the germline ends. The germline gives CDR1 MDHEN, CDR2 SYDVKM.

The chain links TRBV18 to TRBJ2-7, with 10 positions matching TRBD2. V lost 6 bases to trimming and J lost 3 bases; unmatched junction nucleotides: 8. Germline lookup yields CDR1 KGHSH and CDR2 LQKENI. The CDR3 runs to 15 residues. For the CDR3, the DNA is TGTGCCAGCTCCCACACGGGACTAGCGAGCTACGAGCAGTACTTC. Amino acids: CASSHTGLASYEQYF.

This chain uses TRBV29-1 with TRBJ2-2; TRBD2 matches 9 bases. CDR3 length: 14 residues. In germline, CDR1 is SQVTM, CDR2 ANQGSEA. V shed 4 bases, J shed 6 bases, and the junction held 6 bases outside the gene matches. CDR3 coding DNA: TGCAGCGTTGTATTAGCGGGAGTGGCCGGGGAGCTGTTTTTT. Amino acid sequence: CSVVLAGVAGELFF.